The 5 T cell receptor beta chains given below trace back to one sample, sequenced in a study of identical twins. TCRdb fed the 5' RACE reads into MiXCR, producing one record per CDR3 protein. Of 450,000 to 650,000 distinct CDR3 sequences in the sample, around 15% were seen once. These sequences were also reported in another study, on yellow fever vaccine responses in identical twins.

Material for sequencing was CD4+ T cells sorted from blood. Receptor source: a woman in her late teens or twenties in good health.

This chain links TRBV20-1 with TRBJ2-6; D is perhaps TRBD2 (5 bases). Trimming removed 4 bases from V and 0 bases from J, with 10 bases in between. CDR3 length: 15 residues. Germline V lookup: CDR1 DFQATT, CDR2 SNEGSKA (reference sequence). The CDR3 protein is CSATPGNSGANVLTF. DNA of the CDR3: TGCAGTGCTACCCCGGGGAACTCTGGGGCCAACGTCCTGACTTTC.

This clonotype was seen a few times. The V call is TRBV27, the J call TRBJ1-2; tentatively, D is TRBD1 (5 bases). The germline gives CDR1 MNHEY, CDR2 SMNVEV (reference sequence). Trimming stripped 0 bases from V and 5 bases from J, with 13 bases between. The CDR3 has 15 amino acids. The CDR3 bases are TGTGCCAGCAGTTTATCGCCCGACAGAAAATATGGCTACACCTTC. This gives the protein CASSLSPDRKYGYTF.

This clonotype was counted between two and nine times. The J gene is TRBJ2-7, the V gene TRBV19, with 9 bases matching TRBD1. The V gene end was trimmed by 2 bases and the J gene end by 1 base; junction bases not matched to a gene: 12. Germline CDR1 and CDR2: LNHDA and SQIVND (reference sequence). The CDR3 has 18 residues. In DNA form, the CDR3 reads TGTGCCAGTAGTATACGGTTATCACAGGGGGCAAATTCCTACGAGCAGTACTTC. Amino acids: CASSIRLSQGANSYEQYF.

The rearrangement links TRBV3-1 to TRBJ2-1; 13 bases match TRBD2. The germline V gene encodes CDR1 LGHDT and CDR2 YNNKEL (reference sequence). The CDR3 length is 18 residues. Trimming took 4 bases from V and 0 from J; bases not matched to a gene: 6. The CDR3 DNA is TGTGCCAGCAGCCCCCGACTAGCGGGAGGTCTCTCCTACAATGAGCAGTTCTTC. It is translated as CASSPRLAGGLSYNEQFF.

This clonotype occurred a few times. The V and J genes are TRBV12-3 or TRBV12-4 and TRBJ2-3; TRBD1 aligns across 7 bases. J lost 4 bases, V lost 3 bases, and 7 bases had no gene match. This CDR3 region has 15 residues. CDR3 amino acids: CASSLGRGTADTQYF. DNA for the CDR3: TGTGCCAGCAGTTTGGGCAGGGGGACGGCAGATACGCAGTATTTT.